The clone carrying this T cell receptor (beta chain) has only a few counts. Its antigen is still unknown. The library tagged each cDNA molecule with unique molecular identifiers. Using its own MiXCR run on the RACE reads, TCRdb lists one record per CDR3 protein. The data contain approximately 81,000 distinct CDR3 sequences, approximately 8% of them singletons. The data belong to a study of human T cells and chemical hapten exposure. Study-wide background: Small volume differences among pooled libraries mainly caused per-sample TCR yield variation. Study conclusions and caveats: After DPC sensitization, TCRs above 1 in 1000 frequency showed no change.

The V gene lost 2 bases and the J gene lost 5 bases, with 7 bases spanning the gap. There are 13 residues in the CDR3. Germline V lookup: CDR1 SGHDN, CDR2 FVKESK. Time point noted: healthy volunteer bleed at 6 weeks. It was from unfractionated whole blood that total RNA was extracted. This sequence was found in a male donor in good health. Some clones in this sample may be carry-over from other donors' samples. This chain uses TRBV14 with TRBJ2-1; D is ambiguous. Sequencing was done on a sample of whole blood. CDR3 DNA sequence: TGTGCCAGCAGCCAAATAGGGAACAATGAGCAGTTCTTC. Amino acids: CASSQIGNNEQFF.